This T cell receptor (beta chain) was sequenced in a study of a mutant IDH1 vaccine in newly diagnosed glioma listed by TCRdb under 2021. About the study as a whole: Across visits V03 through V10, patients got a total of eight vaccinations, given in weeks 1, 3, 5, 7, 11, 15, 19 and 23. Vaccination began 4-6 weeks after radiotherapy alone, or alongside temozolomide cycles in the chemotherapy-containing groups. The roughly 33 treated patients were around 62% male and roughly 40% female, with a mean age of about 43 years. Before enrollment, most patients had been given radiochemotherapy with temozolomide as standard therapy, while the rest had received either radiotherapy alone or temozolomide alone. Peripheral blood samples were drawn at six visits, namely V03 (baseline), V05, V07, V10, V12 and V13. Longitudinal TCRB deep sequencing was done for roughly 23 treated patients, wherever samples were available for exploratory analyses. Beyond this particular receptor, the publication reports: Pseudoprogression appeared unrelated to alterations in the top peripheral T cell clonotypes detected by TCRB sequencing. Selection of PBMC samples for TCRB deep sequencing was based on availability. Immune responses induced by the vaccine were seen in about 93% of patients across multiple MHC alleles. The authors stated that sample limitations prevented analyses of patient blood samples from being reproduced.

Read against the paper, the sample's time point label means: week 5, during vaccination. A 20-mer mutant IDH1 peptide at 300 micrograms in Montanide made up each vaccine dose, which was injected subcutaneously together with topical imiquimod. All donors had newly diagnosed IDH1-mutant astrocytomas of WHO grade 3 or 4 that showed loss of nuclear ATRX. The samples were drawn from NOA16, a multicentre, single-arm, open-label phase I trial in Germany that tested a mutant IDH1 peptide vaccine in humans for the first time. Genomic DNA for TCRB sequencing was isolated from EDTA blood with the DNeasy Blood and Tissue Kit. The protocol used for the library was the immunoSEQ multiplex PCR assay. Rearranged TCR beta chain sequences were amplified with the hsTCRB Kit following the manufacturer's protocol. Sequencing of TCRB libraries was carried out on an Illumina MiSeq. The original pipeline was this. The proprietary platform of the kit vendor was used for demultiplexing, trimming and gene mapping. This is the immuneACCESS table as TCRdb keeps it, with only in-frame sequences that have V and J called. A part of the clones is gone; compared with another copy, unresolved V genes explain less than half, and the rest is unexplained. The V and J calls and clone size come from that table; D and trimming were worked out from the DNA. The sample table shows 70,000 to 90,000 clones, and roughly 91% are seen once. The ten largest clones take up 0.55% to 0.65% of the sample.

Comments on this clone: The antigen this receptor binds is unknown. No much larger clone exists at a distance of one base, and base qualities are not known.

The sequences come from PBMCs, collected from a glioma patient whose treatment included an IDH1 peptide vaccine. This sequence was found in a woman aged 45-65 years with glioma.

DNA sequence: TGTGCCAGCAGTTTATTTTTTATACGAGGGAGCTATCCCAATCAGCCCCAGCATTTT. Protein translation: CASSLFFIRGSYPNQPQHF. Recombination connected TRBV28 to TRBJ1-5; the D gene is unclear. For CDR1 and CDR2, the germline V gene lists MDHEN and SYDVKM. Taken from cysteine to phenylalanine, the CDR3 has 19 residues. This entry keeps only the CDR3 DNA: 57 bases, framed from base 1. V drops 1 base and J drops 3 bases, leaving 22 bases in between. The reference TRBV28 and TRBJ1-5 proteins fill in what lies around the CDR3, so the full variable domain reads DVKVTQSSRYLVKRTGEKVFLECVQDMDHENMFWYRQDPGLGLRLIYFSYDVKMKEKGDIPEGYSVSREKKERFSLILESASTNQTSMYLCASSLFFIRGSYPNQPQHFGDGTRLSIL.